The clone carrying this T cell receptor (beta chain) was observed many times. Its antigen is not known. Germline V CDR1 and CDR2: DFQATT, SNEGSKA (reference sequence). Trimming at V came to 6 bases and at J to 7 bases, leaving 5 bases not matched to a gene. The CDR3 is 13 amino acids. This record belongs to a study of T cells in Graves' hyperthyroidism and ophthalmopathy. TCR beta CDR3 regions were amplified from RNA. First-round RT-PCR targeting the TCR CDR3 was performed with the HTBI primer set. TCRdb independently ran MiXCR on the multiplex PCR reads; one entry per CDR3 protein. In the table there are roughly 420,000 distinct CDR3 sequences, 15% to 19% of which are singletons. Study outcomes and limitations: Ophthalmopathy was separated from stable hyperthyroidism by a 13 V-J model.

The origin of this receptor is a woman between 18 and 30 years old with Graves' hyperthyroidism. The specimen was blood. The chain uses TRBV20-1 and TRBJ2-2, with TRBD2 matching over 10 bases. The CDR3: CSAGGLAHGELFF. The CDR3 DNA follows: TGCAGTGCAGGGGGACTAGCGCACGGGGAGCTGTTTTTT.